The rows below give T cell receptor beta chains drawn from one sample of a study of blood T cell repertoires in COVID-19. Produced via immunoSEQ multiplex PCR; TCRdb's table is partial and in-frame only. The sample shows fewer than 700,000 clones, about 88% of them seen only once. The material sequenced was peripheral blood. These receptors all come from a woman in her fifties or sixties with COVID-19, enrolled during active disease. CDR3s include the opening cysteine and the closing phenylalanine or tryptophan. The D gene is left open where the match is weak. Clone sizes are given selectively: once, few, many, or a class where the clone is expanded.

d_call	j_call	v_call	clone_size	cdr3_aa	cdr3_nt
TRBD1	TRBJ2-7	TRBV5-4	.	CASSPDRASSYEQYF	TGTGCCAGCAGCCCTGACAGGGCCTCCTCCTACGAGCAGTACTTC
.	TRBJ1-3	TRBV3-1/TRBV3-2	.	CASSQGAIGNTIYF	TGTGCCAGCAGCCAAGGCGCAATTGGAAACACCATATATTTT
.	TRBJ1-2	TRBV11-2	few	CASSSFLGYTF	TGTGCCAGCTCTAGTTTTCTAGGCTACACCTTC
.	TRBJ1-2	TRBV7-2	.	CASSLRARGYTF	TGTGCCAGCAGCTTGAGGGCCCGTGGCTACACCTTC
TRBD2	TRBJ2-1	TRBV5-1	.	CASSFVQAGGPNEQFF	TGCGCCAGCAGCTTCGTTCAAGCGGGGGGGCCGAATGAGCAGTTCTTC
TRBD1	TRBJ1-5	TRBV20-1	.	CSASGQGAPNQPQHF	TGCAGTGCTAGTGGTCAGGGGGCCCCCAATCAGCCCCAGCATTTT
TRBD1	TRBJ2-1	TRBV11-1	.	CASSWDRSDEQFF	TGTGCCAGCAGCTGGGACAGGTCTGATGAGCAGTTCTTC
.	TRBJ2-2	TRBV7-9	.	CASSTSTAGELFF	TGTGCCAGCAGCACGAGTACAGCCGGGGAGCTGTTTTTT
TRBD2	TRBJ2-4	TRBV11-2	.	CASSSPLGGSIQYF	TGTGCCAGCAGCTCCCCTTTGGGGGGGAGCATTCAGTACTTC
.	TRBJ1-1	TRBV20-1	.	CSARDGGEAFF	TGCAGTGCTAGAGACGGGGGGGAAGCTTTCTTT
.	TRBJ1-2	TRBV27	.	CASSWLAGADGYTF	TGTGCCAGCAGTTGGTTGGCAGGGGCCGACGGCTACACCTTC
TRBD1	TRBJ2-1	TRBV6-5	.	CASSSGTGGLGEQFF	TGTGCCAGCAGTTCCGGGACAGGGGGCCTCGGTGAGCAGTTCTTC
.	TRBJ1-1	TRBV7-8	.	CASSLQGTRDTEAFF	TGTGCCAGCAGCTTACAGGGGACACGGGACACTGAAGCTTTCTTT
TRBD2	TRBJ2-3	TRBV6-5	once	CASSRGLAPVPQYF	TGTGCCAGCAGTCGCGGACTAGCGCCGGTGCCGCAGTATTTT
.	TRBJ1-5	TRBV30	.	CAWSVGGGNQPQHF	TGTGCCTGGAGTGTCGGGGGGGGCAATCAGCCCCAGCATTTT
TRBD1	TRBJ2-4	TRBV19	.	CASSIQGALAKNIQYF	TGTGCCAGTAGTATTCAGGGGGCCCTAGCCAAAAACATTCAGTACTTC
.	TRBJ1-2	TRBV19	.	CASTPGEVGGYTF	TGTGCCAGTACACCGGGGGAAGTTGGCGGCTACACCTTC
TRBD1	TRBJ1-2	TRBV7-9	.	CASSWGRGQDGYTF	TGTGCCAGCAGCTGGGGCAGGGGGCAGGATGGGTACACCTTC
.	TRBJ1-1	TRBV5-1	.	CASSLLNSRRSGTEAFF	TGCGCCAGCAGCTTACTGAATTCCAGGAGGTCGGGCACTGAAGCTTTCTTT
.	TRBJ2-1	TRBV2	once	CASSEGRGPYNEQFF	TGTGCCAGCAGTGAAGGGCGGGGCCCCTACAATGAGCAGTTCTTC
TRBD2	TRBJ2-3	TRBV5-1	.	CASSLVAGDGTDTQYF	TGCGCCAGCAGCTTGGTAGCGGGGGACGGCACAGATACGCAGTATTTT
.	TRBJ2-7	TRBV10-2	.	CASRLTSPYEQYF	TGCGCCAGCAGACTGACTAGTCCCTACGAGCAGTACTTC
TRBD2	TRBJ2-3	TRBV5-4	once	CASSTLAGGLRDTQYF	TGTGCCAGCAGCACCTTAGCGGGGGGGCTCCGGGATACGCAGTATTTT
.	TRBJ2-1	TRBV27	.	CASSPPNRNEQFF	TGTGCCAGCAGTCCCCCTAATCGCAATGAGCAGTTCTTC
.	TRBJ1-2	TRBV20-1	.	CSASIGQPYGYTF	TGCAGTGCTAGTATCGGACAGCCCTATGGCTACACCTTC
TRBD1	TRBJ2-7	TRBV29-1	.	CSARTGGGSYEQYF	TGCAGCGCCCGGACAGGGGGCGGCTCCTACGAGCAGTACTTC
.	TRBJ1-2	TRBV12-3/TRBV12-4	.	CASTLILGVGYTF	TGTGCCAGCACCCTGATCCTCGGGGTTGGCTACACCTTC
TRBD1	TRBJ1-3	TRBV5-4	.	CASSPGGDRASGNTIYF	TGTGCCAGCAGCCCCGGTGGGGACAGGGCCTCTGGAAACACCATATATTTT
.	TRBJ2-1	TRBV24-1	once	CATSDRGGAGMIPYNEQFF	TGTGCCACCAGTGATCGAGGTGGCGCGGGTATGATCCCCTACAATGAGCAGTTCTTC
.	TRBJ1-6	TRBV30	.	CAWGGGEHLHF	TGTGCCTGGGGGGGAGGGGAACACCTCCACTTT
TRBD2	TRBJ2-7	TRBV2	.	CASSRGAGAYEQYF	TGTGCCAGCAGTCGGGGCGCGGGGGCCTACGAGCAGTACTTC
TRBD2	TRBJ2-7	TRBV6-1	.	CASSEAPEGSGDSYEQYF	TGTGCCAGCAGTGAAGCGCCGGAAGGTAGCGGGGACTCCTACGAGCAGTACTTC
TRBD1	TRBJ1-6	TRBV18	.	CASSLGGGKNSPLHF	TGTGCCAGCTCGCTAGGAGGGGGCAAGAATTCACCCCTCCACTTT
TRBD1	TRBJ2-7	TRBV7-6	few	CASSFRTGSYEQYF	TGTGCCAGCAGCTTCCGGACAGGGTCCTACGAGCAGTACTTC
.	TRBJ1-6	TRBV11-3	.	CASSLERNSPLHF	TGTGCCAGCAGCTTAGAGCGGAATTCACCCCTCCACTTT
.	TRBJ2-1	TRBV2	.	CASASLSSYNEQFF	TGTGCCAGCGCATCACTGAGCTCCTACAATGAGCAGTTCTTC
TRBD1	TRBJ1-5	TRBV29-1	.	CSVLPGGNQPQHF	TGCAGCGTTCTTCCAGGGGGTAATCAGCCCCAGCATTTT
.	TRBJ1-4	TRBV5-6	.	CASSPGELAANEKLFF	TGTGCCAGCAGCCCCGGGGAACTAGCGGCTAATGAAAAACTGTTTTTT